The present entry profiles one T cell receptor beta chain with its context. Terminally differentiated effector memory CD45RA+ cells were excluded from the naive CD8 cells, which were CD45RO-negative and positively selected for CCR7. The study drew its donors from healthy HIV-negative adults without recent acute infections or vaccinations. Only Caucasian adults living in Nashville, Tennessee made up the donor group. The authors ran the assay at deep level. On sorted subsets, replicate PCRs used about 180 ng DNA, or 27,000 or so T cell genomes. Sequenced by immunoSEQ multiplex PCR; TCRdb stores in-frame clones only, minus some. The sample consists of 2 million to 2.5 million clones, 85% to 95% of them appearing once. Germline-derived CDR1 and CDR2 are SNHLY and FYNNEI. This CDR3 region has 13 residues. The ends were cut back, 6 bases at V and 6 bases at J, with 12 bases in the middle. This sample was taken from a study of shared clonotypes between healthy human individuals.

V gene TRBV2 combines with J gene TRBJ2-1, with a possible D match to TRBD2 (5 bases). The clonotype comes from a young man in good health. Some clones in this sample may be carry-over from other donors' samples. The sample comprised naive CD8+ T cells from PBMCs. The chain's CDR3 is CASSTYSGNEQFF. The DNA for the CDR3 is TGTGCCAGCAGCACCTACAGCGGCAATGAGCAGTTCTTC.